One and the same sample provided the 5 T cell receptor beta chains below, sequenced in a study of cytomegalovirus exposure and HLA in healthy donors. PCR primers comprised 60 Vbeta and 13 Jbeta primers. The table came from immunoSEQ multiplex PCR; TCRdb's copy has only in-frame clones and leaves some out. The data contain 90,000 to 140,000 clones, roughly four fifths of them singletons. Material: PBMCs. These TCRs come from a man aged 35-49 years in good health and CMV-seronegative.

This chain connects TRBV6-1 to TRBJ1-2, with D perhaps matching TRBD1 (5 bases). V was shortened by 3 bases and J by 4 bases, with 12 bases between the two germline ends. This CDR3 is 14 amino acids long. CDR1 is MNHNS, CDR2 SASEGT, per germline. In nucleotides, the CDR3 is TGTGCCAGCAGTGAGGAAGGGGTCCTCTATGGCTACACCTTC. This codes for CASSEEGVLYGYTF.

The gene calls are TRBV9 and TRBJ2-5, with D possibly being TRBD2 (5 bases). V dropped 0 bases and J dropped 2 bases, with 14 bases sitting between them. The CDR3 runs 16 residues. In germline, CDR1 is SGDLS, CDR2 YYNGEE. The CDR3, as DNA: TGTGCCAGCAGCGTAGGGGGAGAGGGTCCTCAAGAGACCCAGTACTTC. Translating gives CASSVGGEGPQETQYF.

This sequence joins TRBV4-1 and TRBJ2-7, with TRBD1 identical over 11 bases. The CDR3 runs to 16 residues. Trimming at V came to 2 bases and at J to 1 base, leaving 4 bases not matched to a gene. CDR1 is MGHRA and CDR2 is YSYEKL in the germline V gene. The CDR3 sequence is CASSQLRDRGSYEQYF. In nucleotides, the CDR3 is TGCGCCAGCAGCCAACTCCGGGACAGGGGGTCCTACGAGCAGTACTTC.

The gene calls are TRBV15 and TRBJ2-1; 11 bases are shared with TRBD2. The J segment lost 1 base and the V segment lost 3 bases, leaving 5 bases of the junction unmatched. Germline CDR1 reads LNHNV; CDR2 reads YYDKDF (reference sequence). CDR3 size: 17 residues. For the CDR3, the DNA is TGTGCCACCAGCAGCCGTCTAGCGGGAGGATCCTACAATGAGCAGTTCTTC. This codes for CATSSRLAGGSYNEQFF. Using reference TRBV15 and TRBJ2-1 for the parts outside the CDR3, the full variable domain is DAMVIQNPRYQVTQFGKPVTLSCSQTLNHNVMYWYQQKSSQAPKLLFHYYDKDFNNEADTPDNFQSRRPNTSFCFLDIRSPGLGDTAMYLCATSSRLAGGSYNEQFFGPGTRLTVL.

This clone was detected only a few times. The chain is built from TRBV7-6 and TRBJ2-7, with 10 bases fitting TRBD2. This CDR3 has 15 amino acids. Germline V CDR1 and CDR2: SGHVS, FNYEAQ. Trimming cost V 5 bases and J 2 bases; bases outside gene matches: 6. CDR3 sequence reads: CASSLGTSATYEQYF. CDR3 nucleotide sequence: TGTGCCAGCAGCCTAGGGACTAGCGCTACCTACGAGCAGTACTTC.